One and the same sample provided the 3 T cell receptor beta chains below, sequenced in a study of response to subunit inactivated influenza vaccine. TCRdb reprocessed the RT-PCR reads with MiXCR, giving one entry per CDR3 protein. In the table there are under 750,000 distinct CDR3 sequences, roughly 10% of which are singletons. The sequencing used PBMCs from blood, collected on the day of vaccination. These receptors were taken from a man aged 50 to 60 who received an inactivated influenza vaccine.

Only a few counts were recorded for this clonotype. The chain has TRBV19 and TRBJ2-1; TRBD2 might be the D (6 bases). The CDR3 loop spans 13 amino acids. Per the germline V gene, CDR1 is LNHDA and CDR2 is SQIVND (reference sequence). The ends were cut back, 6 bases at V and 7 bases at J, with 13 bases in the middle. CDR3 amino acids: CASSGSARNEQFF. The DNA of the CDR3 is TGTGCCAGTAGCGGGAGCGCGAGGAATGAGCAGTTCTTC.

This clonotype was recorded a few times. The chain combines TRBV24-1 with TRBJ2-3; maybe TRBD1 (6 bases). The CDR3 loop spans 18 amino acids. The V gene's germline CDR1 is KGHDR and CDR2 SFDVKD. Deletions cut 0 bases from V and 1 base from J, with 16 bases between. CDR3 nucleotide sequence: TGTGCCACCAGTGATTTGGCGAGGGGGTACGGCCGCACAGATACGCAGTATTTT. This codes for CATSDLARGYGRTDTQYF.

This clonotype has a count of ten or more. The chain has TRBV29-1 and TRBJ2-7; perhaps TRBD2 as D (6 bases). CDR3 length: 13 residues. V gave up 4 bases and J gave up 4 bases, with 14 bases separating them. Germline-derived CDR1 and CDR2 are SQVTM and ANQGSEA. This chain's CDR3 is CSVVTQGGYEQYF. CDR3 sequence (DNA): TGCAGCGTTGTAACGCAGGGAGGATACGAGCAGTACTTC.